A selection of T cell receptor beta chains follows, all from one sample in a study of identical twins. TCRdb passed the 5' RACE reads through MiXCR, listing each CDR3 protein once. The data show a few hundred thousand distinct CDR3 sequences, 5.5% to 7.5% seen once. These data are also associated with another study on T cells expressing NK-cell markers.

The sample taken for sequencing was CD8+ T cells sorted from blood. These receptor sequences come from a woman between 18 and 29 years old in good health. The CDR3 runs from the conserved cysteine through the conserved F or W. Each record gives: clone size, J gene, D gene, V gene, CDR3 DNA, CDR3 protein. D genes are given only for firm matches. Part of the rows lack a size; the others show once, few, many or a class for expanded clones.

many | TRBJ2-1 | - | TRBV6-5 | TGTGCCAGCAGTTCTACAGGGAACTACAATGAGCAGTTCTTC | CASSSTGNYNEQFF
few | TRBJ2-2 | TRBD2 | TRBV3-1 | TGTGCCTCCTGCCAAGATACGGGGGGAAGTCCGAACACCGGGGAGCTGTTTTTT | CASCQDTGGSPNTGELFF
- | TRBJ2-1 | - | TRBV7-2 | TGTGCCAGCAGCTTAGATCTTATCAATGAGCAGTTCTTC | CASSLDLINEQFF
- | TRBJ1-1 | - | TRBV20-1 | TGCAGTGTTTCTTGGAACACTGAAGCTTTCTTT | CSVSWNTEAFF
- | TRBJ2-5 | - | TRBV6-5 | TGTGCCAGCAGTTATGAACCCCATAGGGTCGAGGGGGAAGAGACCCAGTACTTC | CASSYEPHRVEGEETQYF
many | TRBJ2-7 | - | TRBV5-1 | TGCGCCAGCAGCTTTAGCGACTCCTACGAGCAGTACTTC | CASSFSDSYEQYF
- | TRBJ1-1 | - | TRBV4-2 | TGTGCCAGCAGCCAAGGGGGCGGGGAAGCTTTCTTT | CASSQGGGEAFF
few | TRBJ2-7 | - | TRBV27 | TGTGCCAGCATGGGAGGCCTCTACGAGCAGTACTTC | CASMGGLYEQYF
few | TRBJ2-1 | TRBD2 | TRBV7-9 | TGTGCCAGCAGCTTAGTTAGCGGGACTTTTGATGAGCAGTTCTTC | CASSLVSGTFDEQFF
few | TRBJ1-4 | TRBD1 | TRBV6-1 | TGTGCCAGCAGAAAGGGACAGGCTAATGAAAAACTGTTTTTT | CASRKGQANEKLFF
- | TRBJ1-5 | - | TRBV4-1 | TGCGCCAGCAGCCAAGATTCCGGAGATGCCCGGCCCCAGCATTTT | CASSQDSGDARPQHF
many | TRBJ2-3 | TRBD2 | TRBV19 | TGTGCCAGTAGTATCCTAGCGGGCCCCACAGATACGCAGTATTTT | CASSILAGPTDTQYF
- | TRBJ2-1 | - | TRBV29-1 | TGCAGCGTTGAAGAAACGGGGGTGAACTACAATGAGCAGTTCTTC | CSVEETGVNYNEQFF
many | TRBJ2-1 | - | TRBV7-9 | TGTGCCAGCAGCTCTGGGGCGGGCCTGAGGAATGAGCAGTTCTTC | CASSSGAGLRNEQFF
few | TRBJ1-5 | - | TRBV12-3/TRBV12-4 | TGTGCCAGCAGCAACAGGGTTGGCAATCAGCCCCAGCATTTT | CASSNRVGNQPQHF
many | TRBJ2-3 | - | TRBV20-1 | TGCAGTGCTCGGGACCCCAAGGAAAGTGATACGCAGTATTTT | CSARDPKESDTQYF
few | TRBJ2-3 | - | TRBV5-6 | TGTGCCAGCAGCTTAACCCGAGATACGCAGTATTTT | CASSLTRDTQYF
many | TRBJ1-2 | - | TRBV4-1 | TGCGCCAGCAGCGTGGACAGCAGCGTCGACTATGGCTACACCTTC | CASSVDSSVDYGYTF
few | TRBJ1-4 | - | TRBV20-1 | TGCAGTGCTAGTCCTAGTCAGGGGATTAGGGAAAAACTGTTTTTT | CSASPSQGIREKLFF
- | TRBJ2-4 | TRBD1 | TRBV5-6 | TGTGCCAGCAGCGGGGACAGGGATAACAAAAACATTCAGTACTTC | CASSGDRDNKNIQYF
- | TRBJ2-1 | TRBD2 | TRBV7-8 | TGTGCCAGCAGCTCCCCAGGCGGACAGCGGGAGGGGAATGAGCAGTTCTTC | CASSSPGGQREGNEQFF
many | TRBJ2-3 | TRBD2 | TRBV2 | TGTGCCAGCACTAGAGCGGGGACGAGCACAGATACGCAGTATTTT | CASTRAGTSTDTQYF
few | TRBJ1-1 | - | TRBV7-9 | TGTGCCAGCAGCTTAGTAGCCGACACCACTGAAGCTTTCTTT | CASSLVADTTEAFF
- | TRBJ2-7 | TRBD2 | TRBV9 | TGTGCCAGCGGGACTACTGACGAGCAGTACTTC | CASGTTDEQYF
- | TRBJ1-2 | TRBD1 | TRBV12-3/TRBV12-4 | TGTGCCAGCAGTGCCGGGACAGGGGCTGGCTACACCTTC | CASSAGTGAGYTF
few | TRBJ2-7 | TRBD2 | TRBV12-3/TRBV12-4 | TGTGCCAGCAGCCAAGCGGGAACAATCTACGAGCAGTACTTC | CASSQAGTIYEQYF
many | TRBJ2-1 | - | TRBV9 | TGTGCCAGCAGCGTAGGTGGTGGTTCCTACAATGAGCAGTTCTTC | CASSVGGGSYNEQFF
few | TRBJ2-2 | TRBD1 | TRBV7-2 | TGTGCCAGCAGTTATCCAGGGGGCACCGGGGAGCTGTTTTTT | CASSYPGGTGELFF
- | TRBJ2-7 | TRBD1 | TRBV6-2/TRBV6-3 | TGTGCCAGCCACGACGAGGACAGGGGCTCCTACGAGCAGTACTTC | CASHDEDRGSYEQYF